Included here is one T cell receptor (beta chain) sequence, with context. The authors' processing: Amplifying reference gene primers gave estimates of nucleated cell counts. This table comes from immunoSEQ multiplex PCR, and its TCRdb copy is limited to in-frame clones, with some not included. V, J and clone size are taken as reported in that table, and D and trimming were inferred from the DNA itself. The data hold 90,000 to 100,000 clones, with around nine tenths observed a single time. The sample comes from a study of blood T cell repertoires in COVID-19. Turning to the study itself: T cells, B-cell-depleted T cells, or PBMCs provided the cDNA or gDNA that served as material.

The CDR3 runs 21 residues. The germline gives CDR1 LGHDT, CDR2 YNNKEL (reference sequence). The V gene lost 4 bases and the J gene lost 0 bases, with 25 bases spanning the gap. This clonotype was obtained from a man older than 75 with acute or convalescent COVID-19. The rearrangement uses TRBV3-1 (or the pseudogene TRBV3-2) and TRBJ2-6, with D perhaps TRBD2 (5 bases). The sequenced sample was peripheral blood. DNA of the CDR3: TGTGCCAGCAGCCCCAAATCGGCCCTAGTGGTTCGGGACTCTGGGGCCAACGTCCTGACTTTC. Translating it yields CASSPKSALVVRDSGANVLTF.